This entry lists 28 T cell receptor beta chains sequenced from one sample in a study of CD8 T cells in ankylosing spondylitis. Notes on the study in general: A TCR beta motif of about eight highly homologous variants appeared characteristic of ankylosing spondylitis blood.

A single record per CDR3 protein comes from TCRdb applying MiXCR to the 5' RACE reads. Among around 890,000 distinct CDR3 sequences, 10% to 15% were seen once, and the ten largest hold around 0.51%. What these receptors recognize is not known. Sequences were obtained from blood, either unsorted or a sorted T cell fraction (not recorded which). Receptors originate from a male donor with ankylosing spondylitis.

For the CDR3, the DNA is TGTGCCAGCAGCCAAGGGCAGGGGGCTGTTAATGAGCAGTTCTTC. Its translation: CASSQGQGAVNEQFF. This chain connects TRBV3-1 to TRBJ2-1; 8 positions match TRBD1. The CDR3 runs 15 residues. With V trimmed by 1 base and J by 7 bases, 6 bases remained unmatched. Germline-derived CDR1 and CDR2 are LGHDT and YNNKEL (reference sequence).

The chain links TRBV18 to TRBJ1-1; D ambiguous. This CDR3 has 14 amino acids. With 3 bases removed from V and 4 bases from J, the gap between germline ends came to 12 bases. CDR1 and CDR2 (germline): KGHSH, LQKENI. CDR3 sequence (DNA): TGTGCCAGCTCACCCGATGAGAGACGCACTGAAGCTTTCTTT. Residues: CASSPDERRTEAFF.

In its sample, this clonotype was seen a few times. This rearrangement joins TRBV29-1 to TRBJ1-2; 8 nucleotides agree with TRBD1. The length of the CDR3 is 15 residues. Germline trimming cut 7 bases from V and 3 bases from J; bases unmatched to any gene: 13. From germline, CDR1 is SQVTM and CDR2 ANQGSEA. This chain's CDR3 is CSAGVYRGKDYGYTF. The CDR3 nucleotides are TGCAGCGCGGGAGTATACAGGGGGAAGGACTATGGCTACACCTTC.

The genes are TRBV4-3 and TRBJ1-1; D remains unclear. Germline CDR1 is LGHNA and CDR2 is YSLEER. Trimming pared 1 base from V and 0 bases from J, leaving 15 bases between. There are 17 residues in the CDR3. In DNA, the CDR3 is TGCGCCAGCAGCCAAGGCCCAGGTGCTATAATGAACACTGAAGCTTTCTTT. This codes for CASSQGPGAIMNTEAFF.

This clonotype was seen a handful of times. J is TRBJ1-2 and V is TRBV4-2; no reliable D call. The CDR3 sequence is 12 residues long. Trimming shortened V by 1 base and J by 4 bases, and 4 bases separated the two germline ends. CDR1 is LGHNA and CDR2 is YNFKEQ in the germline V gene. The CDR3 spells CASSQGLYGYTF. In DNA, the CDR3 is TGTGCCAGCAGCCAAGGACTCTATGGCTACACCTTC.

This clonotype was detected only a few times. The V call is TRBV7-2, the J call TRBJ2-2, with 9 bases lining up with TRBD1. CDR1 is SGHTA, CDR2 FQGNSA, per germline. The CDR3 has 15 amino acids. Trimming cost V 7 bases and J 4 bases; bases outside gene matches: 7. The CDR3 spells CASTLGQGVTGELFF. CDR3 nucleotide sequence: TGTGCCAGCACCTTGGGACAGGGAGTCACCGGGGAGCTGTTTTTT. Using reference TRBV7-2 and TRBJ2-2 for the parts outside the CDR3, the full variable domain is GAGVSQSPSNKVTEKGKDVELRCDPISGHTALYWYRQSLGQGLEFLIYFQGNSAPDKSGLPSDRFSAERTGGSVSTLTIQRTQQEDSAVYLCASTLGQGVTGELFFGEGSRLTVL.

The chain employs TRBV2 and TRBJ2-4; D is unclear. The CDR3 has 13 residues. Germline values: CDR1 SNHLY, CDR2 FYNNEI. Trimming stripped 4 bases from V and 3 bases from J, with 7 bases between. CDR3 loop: CASSAESKNIQYF. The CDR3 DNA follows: TGTGCCAGCAGTGCTGAGAGCAAAAACATTCAGTACTTC.

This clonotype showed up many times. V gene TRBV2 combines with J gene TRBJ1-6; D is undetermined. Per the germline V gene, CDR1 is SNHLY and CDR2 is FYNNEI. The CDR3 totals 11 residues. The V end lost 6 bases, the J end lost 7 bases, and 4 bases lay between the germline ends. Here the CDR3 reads CASSGNSPLHF. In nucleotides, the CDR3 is TGTGCCAGCAGCGGGAATTCACCCCTCCACTTT.

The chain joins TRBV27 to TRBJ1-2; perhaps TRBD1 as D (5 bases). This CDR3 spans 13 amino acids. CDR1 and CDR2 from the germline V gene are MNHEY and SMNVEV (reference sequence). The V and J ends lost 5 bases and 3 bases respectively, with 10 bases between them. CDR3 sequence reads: CASSQRGYYGYTF. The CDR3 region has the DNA TGTGCCAGCAGTCAGAGGGGATACTATGGCTACACCTTC.

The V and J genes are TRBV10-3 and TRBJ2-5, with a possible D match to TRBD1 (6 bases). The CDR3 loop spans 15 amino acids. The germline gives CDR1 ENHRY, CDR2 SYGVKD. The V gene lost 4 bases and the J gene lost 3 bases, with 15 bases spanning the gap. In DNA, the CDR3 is TGTGCCATCAGTGGCCAAGGGGGACCCAAAGAGACCCAGTACTTC. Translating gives CAISGQGGPKETQYF.

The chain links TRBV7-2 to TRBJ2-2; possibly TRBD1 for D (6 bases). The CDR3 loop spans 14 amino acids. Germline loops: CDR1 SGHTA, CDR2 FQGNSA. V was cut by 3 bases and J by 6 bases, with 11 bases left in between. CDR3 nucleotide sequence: TGTGCCAGCAGCTTCAGGGGATTCGCCGGGGAGCTGTTTTTT. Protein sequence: CASSFRGFAGELFF.

The DNA of the CDR3 is TGTGCCAGCAGTTCACCGGCTAGCGGGAGGGCCCCAGAGACCCAGTACTTC. Translation gives CASSSPASGRAPETQYF. The V and J genes are TRBV6-5 and TRBJ2-5; 12 nucleotides align to TRBD2. Losses at the gene ends were 4 bases for V and 4 bases for J; bases not matched to a gene: 10. CDR3 length equals 17 residues. Germline lookup yields CDR1 MNHEY and CDR2 SVGAGI.

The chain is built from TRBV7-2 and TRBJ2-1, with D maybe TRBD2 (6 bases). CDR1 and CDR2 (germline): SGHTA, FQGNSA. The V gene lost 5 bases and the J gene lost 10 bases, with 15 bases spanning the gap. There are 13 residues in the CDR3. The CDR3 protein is CASSQRDAGEQFF. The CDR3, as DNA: TGTGCCAGCAGCCAAAGGGACGCGGGAGAGCAGTTCTTC. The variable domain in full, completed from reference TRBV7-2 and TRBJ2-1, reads GAGVSQSPSNKVTEKGKDVELRCDPISGHTALYWYRQSLGQGLEFLIYFQGNSAPDKSGLPSDRFSAERTGGSVSTLTIQRTQQEDSAVYLCASSQRDAGEQFFGPGTRLTVL.

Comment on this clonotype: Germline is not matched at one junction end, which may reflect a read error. CDR3 sequence reads: CCAMTLTGISYNEQFF. CDR3 DNA sequence: TGCTGTGCTATGACCTTGACAGGGATCTCCTACAATGAGCAGTTCTTC. The chain recombines TRBV20-1 with TRBJ2-1; 7 bases line up with TRBD1. The CDR3 is 16 amino acids. Per the germline V gene, CDR1 is DFQATT and CDR2 is SNEGSKA (reference sequence).

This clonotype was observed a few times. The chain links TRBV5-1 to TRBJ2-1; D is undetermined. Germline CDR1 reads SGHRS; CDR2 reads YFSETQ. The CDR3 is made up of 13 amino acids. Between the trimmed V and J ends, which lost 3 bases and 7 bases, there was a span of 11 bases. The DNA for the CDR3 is TGCGCCAGCAGCTCGGCAAAGGCAAATGAGCAGTTCTTC. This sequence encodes CASSSAKANEQFF.

The CDR3 is CSVRSGGNTIYF. The CDR3 DNA sequence: TGCAGCGTTAGATCCGGTGGAAACACCATATATTTT. This chain links TRBV29-1 with TRBJ1-3, with D hard to call. V was cut by 5 bases and J by 3 bases, with 8 bases left in between. This CDR3 has 12 amino acids. Germline lookup yields CDR1 SQVTM and CDR2 ANQGSEA.

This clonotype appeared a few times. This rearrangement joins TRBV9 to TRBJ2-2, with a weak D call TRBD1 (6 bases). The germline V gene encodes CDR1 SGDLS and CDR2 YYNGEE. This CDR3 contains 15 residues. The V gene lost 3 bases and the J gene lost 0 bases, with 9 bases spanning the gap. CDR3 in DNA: TGTGCCAGCAGCGAAGGGACAACGAACACCGGGGAGCTGTTTTTT. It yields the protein CASSEGTTNTGELFF. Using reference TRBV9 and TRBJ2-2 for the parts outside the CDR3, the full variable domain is DSGVTQTPKHLITATGQRVTLRCSPRSGDLSVYWYQQSLDQGLQFLIQYYNGEERAKGNILERFSAQQFPDLHSELNLSSLELGDSALYFCASSEGTTNTGELFFGEGSRLTVL.

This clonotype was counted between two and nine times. CDR3 in amino acids: CASSLNQRQSVGEQYF. For the CDR3, the DNA is TGTGCCAGCAGCTTAAACCAGAGACAGAGTGTGGGCGAGCAGTACTTC. The genes are TRBV7-2 and TRBJ2-7; tentative D call: TRBD1 (5 bases). V lost 2 bases and J 6 bases, leaving 20 bases between the germline ends. The CDR3 consists of 16 residues. Germline V lookup: CDR1 SGHTA, CDR2 FQGNSA.

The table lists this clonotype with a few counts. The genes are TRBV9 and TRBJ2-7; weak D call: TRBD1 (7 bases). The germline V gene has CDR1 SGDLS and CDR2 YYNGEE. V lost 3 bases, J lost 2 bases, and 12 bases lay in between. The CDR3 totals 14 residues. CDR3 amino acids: CASSGQGGTYEQYF. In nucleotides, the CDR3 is TGTGCCAGCAGCGGACAGGGAGGAACCTACGAGCAGTACTTC.

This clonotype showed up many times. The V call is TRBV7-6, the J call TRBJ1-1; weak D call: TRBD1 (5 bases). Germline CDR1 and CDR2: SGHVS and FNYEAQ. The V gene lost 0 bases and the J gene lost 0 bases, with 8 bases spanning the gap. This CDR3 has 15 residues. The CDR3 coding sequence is TGTGCCAGCAGCTTAGCTTCAGGGTTGAACACTGAAGCTTTCTTT. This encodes CASSLASGLNTEAFF.

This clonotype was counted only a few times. CDR3 residues: CASSQRTGSGNTIYF. CDR3 bases: TGTGCCAGCAGCCAAAGGACAGGCTCTGGAAACACCATATATTTT. This rearrangement joins TRBV4-2 to TRBJ1-3, with TRBD1 identical over 7 bases. Germline CDR1 reads LGHNA; CDR2 reads YNFKEQ. The CDR3 totals 15 residues. V was clipped by 2 bases and J by 0 bases; unmatched bases: 1.

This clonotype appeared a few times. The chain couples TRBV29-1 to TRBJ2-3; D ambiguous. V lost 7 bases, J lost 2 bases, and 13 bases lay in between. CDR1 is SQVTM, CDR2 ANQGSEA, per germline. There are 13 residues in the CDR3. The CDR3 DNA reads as TGCAGCGCCGAACGATTAAACACAGATACGCAGTATTTT. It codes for CSAERLNTDTQYF.

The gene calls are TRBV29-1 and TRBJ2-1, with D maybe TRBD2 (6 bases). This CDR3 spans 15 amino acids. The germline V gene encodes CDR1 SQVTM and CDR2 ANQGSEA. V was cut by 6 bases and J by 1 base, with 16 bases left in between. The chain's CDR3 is CSVSGTRGSYNEQFF. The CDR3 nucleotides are TGCAGCGTGTCCGGGACCCGGGGGTCCTACAATGAGCAGTTCTTC.

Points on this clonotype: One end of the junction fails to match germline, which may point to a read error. The CDR3 DNA reads TGTGCCAGCAGTGTGGTTGGTCGGGACTACGATGAGCAGTTCTTC. Amino acids: CASSVVGRDYDEQFF. This rearrangement joins TRBV6-1 to TRBJ2-1; 7 bases are a match to TRBD2. The V gene's germline CDR1 is MNHNS and CDR2 SASEGT. The CDR3 spans 15 residues.

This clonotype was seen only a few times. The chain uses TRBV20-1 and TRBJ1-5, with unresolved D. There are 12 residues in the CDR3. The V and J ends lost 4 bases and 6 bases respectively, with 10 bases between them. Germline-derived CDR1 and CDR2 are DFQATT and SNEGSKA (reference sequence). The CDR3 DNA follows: TGCAGTGCTACGACAACGGCTCAGCCCCAGCATTTT. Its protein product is CSATTTAQPQHF.

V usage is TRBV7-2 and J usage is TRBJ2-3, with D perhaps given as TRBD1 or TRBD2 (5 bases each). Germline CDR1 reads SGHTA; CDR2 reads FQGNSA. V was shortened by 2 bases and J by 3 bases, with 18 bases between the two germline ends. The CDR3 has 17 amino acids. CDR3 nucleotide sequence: TGTGCCAGCAGCTTATACCCAGGGCGGGCCCCGACAGATACGCAGTATTTT. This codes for CASSLYPGRAPTDTQYF.

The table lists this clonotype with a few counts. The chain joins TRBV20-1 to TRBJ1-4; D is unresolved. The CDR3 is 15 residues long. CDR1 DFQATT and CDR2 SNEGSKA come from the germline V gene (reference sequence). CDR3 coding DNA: TGCACTCCCCTCGCAGACACTGCAACTAATGAAAAACTGTTTTTT. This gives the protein CTPLADTATNEKLFF.

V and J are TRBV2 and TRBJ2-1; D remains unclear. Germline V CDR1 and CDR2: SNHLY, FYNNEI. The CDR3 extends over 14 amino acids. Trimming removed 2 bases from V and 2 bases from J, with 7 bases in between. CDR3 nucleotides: TGTGCCAGCAGTGAAAGAGTGACCTACAATGAGCAGTTCTTC. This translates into CASSERVTYNEQFF.